This T cell receptor beta chain originates from a study of shared clonotypes between healthy human individuals. In germline, CDR1 is MNHNY, CDR2 SVGAGI (reference sequence). Trimming cost V 2 bases and J 1 base, with 8 bases left between them. The CDR3 contains 14 residues. The repertoire was sequenced with immunoSEQ multiplex PCR; TCRdb's copy has only in-frame clones and lacks some. The table records about 120,000 clones, 65% to 75% of them present only once. The study, taken as a whole, reports: Four donors shared around 5.2% of their naive CD4 clonotypes.

In the case of this clone: As yet, its antigen is unknown.

The donors, healthy adults who were HIV-negative, had experienced no recent acute infections or vaccinations. Source material: memory CD8+ T cells sorted from blood. This sample's subset: CD45RO+ cells pooled with CCR7-negative TemRA cells. The chain recombines TRBV6-6 with TRBJ1-1; D possibly corresponds to TRBD1 (5 bases). The receptor was derived from a woman in her 30s in good health. The CDR3 loop is CASSYVDRNTEAFF. Written as DNA, the CDR3 is TGTGCCAGCAGTTACGTTGACAGGAACACTGAAGCTTTCTTT.